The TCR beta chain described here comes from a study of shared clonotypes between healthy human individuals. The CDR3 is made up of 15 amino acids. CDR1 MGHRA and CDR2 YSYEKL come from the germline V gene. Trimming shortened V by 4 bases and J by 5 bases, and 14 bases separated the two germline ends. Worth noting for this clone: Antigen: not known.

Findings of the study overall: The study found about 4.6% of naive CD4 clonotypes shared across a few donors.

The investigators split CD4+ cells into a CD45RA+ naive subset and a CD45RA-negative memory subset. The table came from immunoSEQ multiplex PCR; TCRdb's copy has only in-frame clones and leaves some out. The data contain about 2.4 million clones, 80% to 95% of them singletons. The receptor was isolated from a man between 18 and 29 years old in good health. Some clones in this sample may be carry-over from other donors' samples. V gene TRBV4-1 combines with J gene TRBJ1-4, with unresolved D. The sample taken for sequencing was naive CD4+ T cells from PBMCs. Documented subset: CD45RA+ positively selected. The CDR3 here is CASSRQDHGNEKLFF. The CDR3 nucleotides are TGCGCCAGCAGCCGGCAGGACCATGGGAATGAAAAACTGTTTTTT.